The clone carrying this T cell receptor (beta chain) appeared many times. The antigen is not known. The unsorted libraries were produced from 2 million PBMCs held at -80 C. This sample is part of a study of neurological immune-mediated disorders. Study findings and constraints: The most TCR clonal expansion was seen in HTLV-1-associated myelopathy, whereas the least was seen in multiple sclerosis, below the level in healthy controls.

The team produced cDNA through 5'RACE using 10-nucleotide random UMIs. From the 5' RACE reads, TCRdb called clonotypes with MiXCR, one entry per CDR3 protein. The top ten hold 2.2% of the sample, which has around 66,000 distinct CDR3 sequences, 4.8% seen once. Germline V gene sequence: CDR1 MNHEY, CDR2 SMNVEV (reference sequence). Trimming removed 6 bases at V and 6 bases at J, with 15 bases between. The CDR3 consists of 13 residues. The TCR was taken from a woman aged 70-85 years with multiple sclerosis. The sequencing input was PBMCs. This chain links TRBV27 with TRBJ2-7, with D tentatively TRBD2 (5 bases). The DNA for the CDR3 is TGTGCCAGCAGGAGAGGGTCTCTAGCCGAGCAGTACTTC. This translates into CASRRGSLAEQYF.